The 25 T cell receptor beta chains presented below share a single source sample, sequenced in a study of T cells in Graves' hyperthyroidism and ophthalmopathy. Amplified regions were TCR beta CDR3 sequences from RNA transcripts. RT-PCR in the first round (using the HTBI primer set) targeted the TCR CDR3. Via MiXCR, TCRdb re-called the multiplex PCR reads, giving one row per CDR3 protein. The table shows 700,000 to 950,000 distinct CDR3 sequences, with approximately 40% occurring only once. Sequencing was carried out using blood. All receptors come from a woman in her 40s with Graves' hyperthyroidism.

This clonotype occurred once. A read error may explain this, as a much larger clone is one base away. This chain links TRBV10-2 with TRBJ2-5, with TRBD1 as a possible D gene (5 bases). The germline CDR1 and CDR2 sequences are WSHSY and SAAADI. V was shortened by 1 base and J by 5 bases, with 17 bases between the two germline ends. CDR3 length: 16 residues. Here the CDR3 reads CASSELGVGIHETQYF. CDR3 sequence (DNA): TGCGCCAGCAGTGAGTTAGGGGTTGGGATCCATGAGACCCAGTACTTC.

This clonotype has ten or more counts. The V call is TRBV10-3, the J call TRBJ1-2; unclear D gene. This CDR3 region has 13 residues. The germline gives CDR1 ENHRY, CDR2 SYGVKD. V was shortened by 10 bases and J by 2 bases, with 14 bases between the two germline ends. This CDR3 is CATRARVNYGYTF. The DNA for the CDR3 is TGTGCCACGAGAGCTAGGGTGAACTATGGCTACACCTTC.

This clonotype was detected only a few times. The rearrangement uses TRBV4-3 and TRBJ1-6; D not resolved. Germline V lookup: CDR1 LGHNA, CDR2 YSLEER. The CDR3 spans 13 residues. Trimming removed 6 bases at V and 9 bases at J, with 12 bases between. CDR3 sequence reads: CASRETSGSPLHF. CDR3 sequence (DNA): TGCGCCAGCAGAGAGACATCAGGTTCACCCCTCCACTTT.

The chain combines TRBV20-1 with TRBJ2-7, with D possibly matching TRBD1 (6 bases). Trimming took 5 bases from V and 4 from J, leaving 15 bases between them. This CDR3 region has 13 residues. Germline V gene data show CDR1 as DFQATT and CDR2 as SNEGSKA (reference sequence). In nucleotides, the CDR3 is TGCAGTGCTCCCCGGGACAATTTTTACGAGCAGTACTTC. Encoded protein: CSAPRDNFYEQYF.

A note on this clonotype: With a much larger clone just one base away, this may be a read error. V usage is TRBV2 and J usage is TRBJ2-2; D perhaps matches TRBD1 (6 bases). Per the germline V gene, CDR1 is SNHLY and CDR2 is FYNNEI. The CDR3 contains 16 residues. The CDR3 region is CVSSEQGPSNTGELFF. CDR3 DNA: TGTGTCAGCAGTGAGCAGGGGCCATCGAACACCGGGGAGCTGTTTTTT.

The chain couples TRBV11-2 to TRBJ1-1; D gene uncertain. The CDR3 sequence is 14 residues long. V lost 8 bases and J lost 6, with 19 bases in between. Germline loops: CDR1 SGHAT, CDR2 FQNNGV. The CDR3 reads CASSATISVAEAFF. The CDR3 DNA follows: TGTGCCAGCTCTGCGACAATATCGGTAGCTGAAGCTTTCTTT.

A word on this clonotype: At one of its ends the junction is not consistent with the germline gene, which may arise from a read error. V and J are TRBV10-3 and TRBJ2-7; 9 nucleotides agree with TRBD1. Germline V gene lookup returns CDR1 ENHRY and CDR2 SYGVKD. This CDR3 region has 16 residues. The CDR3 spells CASSPRSRDRVYEQYF. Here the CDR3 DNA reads TGTGCCAGCAGTCCCCGATCCCGGGACAGGGTCTACGAGCAGTACTTC.

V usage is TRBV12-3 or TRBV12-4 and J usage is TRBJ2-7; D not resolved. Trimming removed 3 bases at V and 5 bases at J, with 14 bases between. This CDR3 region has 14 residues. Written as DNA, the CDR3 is TGTGCCAGCAGTTTTGACTGCCGTGGCGACGAGCAGTACTTC. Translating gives CASSFDCRGDEQYF.

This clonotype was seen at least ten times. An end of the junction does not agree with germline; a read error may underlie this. As DNA, the CDR3 is TGCGCCAGCAGCATAGCAGGGGGGGCCACTGAAGCTTTCTTT. Protein product: CASSIAGGATEAFF. The V and J genes are TRBV19 and TRBJ1-1; 7 nucleotides line up with TRBD1. Germline V gene lookup returns CDR1 LNHDA and CDR2 SQIVND (reference sequence). This CDR3 has 14 residues.

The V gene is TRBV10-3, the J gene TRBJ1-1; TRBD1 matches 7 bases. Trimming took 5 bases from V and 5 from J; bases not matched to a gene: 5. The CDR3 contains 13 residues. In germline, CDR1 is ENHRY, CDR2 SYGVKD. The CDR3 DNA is TGTGCCATCAGTTCCAGGGGGAGGACTGAAGCTTTCTTT. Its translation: CAISSRGRTEAFF.

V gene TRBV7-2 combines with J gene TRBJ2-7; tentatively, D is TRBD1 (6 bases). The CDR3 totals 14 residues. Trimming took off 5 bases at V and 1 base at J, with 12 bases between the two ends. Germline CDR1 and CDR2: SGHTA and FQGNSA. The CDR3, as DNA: TGTGCCAGCAGCCATTTTCAGGGGTCCTACGAGCAGTACTTC. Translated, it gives CASSHFQGSYEQYF.

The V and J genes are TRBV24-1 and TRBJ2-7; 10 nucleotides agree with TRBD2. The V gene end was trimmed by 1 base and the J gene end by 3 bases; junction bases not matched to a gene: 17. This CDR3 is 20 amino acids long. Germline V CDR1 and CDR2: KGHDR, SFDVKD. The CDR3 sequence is CATSDLIVGLATIENYEQYF. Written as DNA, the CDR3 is TGTGCCACCAGTGATTTAATTGTGGGACTAGCGACCATTGAAAACTACGAGCAGTACTTC.

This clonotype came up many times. CDR3 region: CASSSRRALSYEQYF. The CDR3 coding sequence is TGTGCCAGCAGTTCTCGAAGGGCCCTCTCCTACGAGCAGTACTTC. The rearrangement uses TRBV7-2 and TRBJ2-7; D is undetermined. Germline CDR1 and CDR2: SGHTA and FQGNSA. The length of the CDR3 is 15 residues. V was clipped by 6 bases and J by 0 bases, with 15 bases between them.

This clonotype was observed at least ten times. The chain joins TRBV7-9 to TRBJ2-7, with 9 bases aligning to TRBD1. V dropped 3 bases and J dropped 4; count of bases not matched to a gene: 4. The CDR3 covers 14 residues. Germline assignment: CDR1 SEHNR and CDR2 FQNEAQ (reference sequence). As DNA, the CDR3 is TGTGCCAGCAGCTTTTCGGACAGGGGATACGAGCAGTACTTC. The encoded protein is CASSFSDRGYEQYF. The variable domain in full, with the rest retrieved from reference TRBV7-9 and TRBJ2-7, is DTGVSQNPRHKITKRGQNVTFRCDPISEHNRLYWYRQTLGQGPEFLTYFQNEAQLEKSRLLSDRFSAERPKGSFSTLEIQRTEQGDSAMYLCASSFSDRGYEQYFGPGTRLTVT.

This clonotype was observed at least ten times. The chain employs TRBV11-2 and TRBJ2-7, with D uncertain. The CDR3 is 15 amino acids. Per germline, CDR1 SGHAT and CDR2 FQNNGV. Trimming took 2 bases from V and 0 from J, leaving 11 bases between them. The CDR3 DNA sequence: TGTGCCAGCAGCTTATCTTCAGGCAACTCCTACGAGCAGTACTTC. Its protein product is CASSLSSGNSYEQYF.

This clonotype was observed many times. This CDR3 reads CATSRVTGANQPQHF. The DNA for the CDR3 is TGTGCCACCAGCAGAGTCACAGGGGCTAATCAGCCCCAGCATTTT. The J gene is TRBJ1-5, the V gene TRBV15; 7 nucleotides line up with TRBD1. The germline CDR1 and CDR2 sequences are LNHNV and YYDKDF (reference sequence). With V trimmed by 1 base and J by 4 bases, 4 bases remained unmatched. The CDR3 is 15 residues long.

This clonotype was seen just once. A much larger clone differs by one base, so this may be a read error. The CDR3 reads CASNNYRENTEAFF. CDR3 nucleotides: TGTGCCAGTAATAACTACAGGGAGAACACTGAAGCTTTCTTT. This chain joins TRBV19 and TRBJ1-1; D possibly corresponds to TRBD1 (6 bases). V was cut by 7 bases and J by 1 base, with 13 bases left in between. The CDR3 has 14 residues. Per germline, CDR1 LNHDA and CDR2 SQIVND (reference sequence).

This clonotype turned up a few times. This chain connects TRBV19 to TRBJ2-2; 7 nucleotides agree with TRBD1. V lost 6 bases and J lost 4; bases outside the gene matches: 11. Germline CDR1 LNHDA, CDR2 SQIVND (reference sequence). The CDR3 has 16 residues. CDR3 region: CASRRDRFTSTGELFF. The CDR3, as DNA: TGTGCCAGTAGGAGGGACAGATTCACCTCCACCGGGGAGCTGTTTTTT.

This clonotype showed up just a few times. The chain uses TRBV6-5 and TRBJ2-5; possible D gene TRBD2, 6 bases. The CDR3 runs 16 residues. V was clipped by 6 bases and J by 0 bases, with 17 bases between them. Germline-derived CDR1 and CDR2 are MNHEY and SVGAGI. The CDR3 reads CASSRGDFLDQETQYF. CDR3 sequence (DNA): TGTGCCAGCAGCCGTGGGGACTTCCTAGACCAAGAGACCCAGTACTTC.

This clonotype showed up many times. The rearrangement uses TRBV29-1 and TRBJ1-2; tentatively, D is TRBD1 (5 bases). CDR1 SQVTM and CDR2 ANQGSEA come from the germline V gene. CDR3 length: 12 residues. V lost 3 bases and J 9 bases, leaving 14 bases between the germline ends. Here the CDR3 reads CSVDSTGGSYTF. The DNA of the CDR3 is TGCAGCGTTGACAGCACAGGTGGGAGCTACACCTTC.

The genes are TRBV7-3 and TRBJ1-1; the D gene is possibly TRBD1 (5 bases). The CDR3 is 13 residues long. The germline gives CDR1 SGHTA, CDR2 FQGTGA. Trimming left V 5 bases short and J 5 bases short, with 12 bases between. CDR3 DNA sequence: TGTGCCAGCAGCCCGGTGACAGTTACTGAAGCTTTCTTT. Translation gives CASSPVTVTEAFF.

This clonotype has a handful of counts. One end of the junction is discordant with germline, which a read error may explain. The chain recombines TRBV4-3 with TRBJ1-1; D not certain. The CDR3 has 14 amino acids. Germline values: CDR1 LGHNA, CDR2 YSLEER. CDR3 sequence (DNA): TGCGCCAGCAGCCAAGATCCCACTAACACAGAAGCTTTCTTT. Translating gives CASSQDPTNTEAFF.

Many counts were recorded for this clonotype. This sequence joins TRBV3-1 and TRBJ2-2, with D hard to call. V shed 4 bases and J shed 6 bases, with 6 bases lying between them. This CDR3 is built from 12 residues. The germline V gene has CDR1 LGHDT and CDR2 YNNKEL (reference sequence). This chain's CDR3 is CASSPLSGELFF. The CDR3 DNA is TGTGCCAGCAGCCCCCTGTCCGGGGAGCTGTTTTTT. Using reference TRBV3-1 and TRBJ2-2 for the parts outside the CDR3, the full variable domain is DTAVSQTPKYLVTQMGNDKSIKCEQNLGHDTMYWYKQDSKKFLKIMFSYNNKELIINETVPNRFSPKSPDKAHLNLHINSLELGDSAVYFCASSPLSGELFFGEGSRLTVL.

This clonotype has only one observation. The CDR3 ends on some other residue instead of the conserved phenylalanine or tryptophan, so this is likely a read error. In DNA, the CDR3 is TGCAGCGTTGAAGCGGGGCAGGGGAACGACGAGCAGTACTCC. It specifies CSVEAGQGNDEQYS. The V gene is TRBV29-1, the J gene TRBJ2-7; D perhaps matches TRBD1 (6 bases). V dropped 1 base and J dropped 5 bases, with 15 bases sitting between them. This CDR3 has 14 amino acids. CDR1 SQVTM and CDR2 ANQGSEA come from the germline V gene.

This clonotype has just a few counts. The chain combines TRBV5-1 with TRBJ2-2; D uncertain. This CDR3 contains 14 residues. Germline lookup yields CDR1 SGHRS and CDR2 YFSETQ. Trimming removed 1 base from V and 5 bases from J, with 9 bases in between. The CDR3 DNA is TGCGCCAGCAGCTTGATTACCGGTACCGGGGAGCTGTTTTTT. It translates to CASSLITGTGELFF.